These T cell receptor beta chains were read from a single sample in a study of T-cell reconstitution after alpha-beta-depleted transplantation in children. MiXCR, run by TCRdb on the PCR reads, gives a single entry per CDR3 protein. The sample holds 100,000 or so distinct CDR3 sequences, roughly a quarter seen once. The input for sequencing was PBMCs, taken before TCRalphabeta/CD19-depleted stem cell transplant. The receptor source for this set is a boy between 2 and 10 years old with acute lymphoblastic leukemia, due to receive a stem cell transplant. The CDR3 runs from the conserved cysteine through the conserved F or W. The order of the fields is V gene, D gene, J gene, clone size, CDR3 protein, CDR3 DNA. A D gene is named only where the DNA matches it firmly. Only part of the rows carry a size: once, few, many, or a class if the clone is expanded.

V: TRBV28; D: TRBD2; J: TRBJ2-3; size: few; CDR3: CASKEPGLDTDTQYF; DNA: TGTGCCAGCAAGGAACCGGGACTAGACACAGATACGCAGTATTTT
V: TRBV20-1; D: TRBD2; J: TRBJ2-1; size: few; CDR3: CSARDQREWNEQFF; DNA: TGCAGTGCTAGAGACCAGCGGGAGTGGAATGAGCAGTTCTTC
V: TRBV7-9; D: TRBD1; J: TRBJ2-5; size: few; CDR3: CASSSTGYGQETQYF; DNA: TGTGCCAGCAGCTCGACAGGGTATGGGCAAGAGACCCAGTACTTC
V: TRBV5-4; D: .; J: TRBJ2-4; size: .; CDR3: CASSGGPEGGNIQYF; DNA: TGTGCCAGCAGCGGGGGCCCAGAGGGCGGGAACATTCAGTACTTC
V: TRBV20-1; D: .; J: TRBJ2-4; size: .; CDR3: CSGAGQLAKNIQYF; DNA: TGCAGCGGAGCAGGTCAACTAGCCAAAAACATTCAGTACTTC
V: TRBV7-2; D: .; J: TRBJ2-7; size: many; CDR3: CASSLLDEQYF; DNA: TGTGCCAGCAGTCTTCTGGACGAGCAGTACTTC
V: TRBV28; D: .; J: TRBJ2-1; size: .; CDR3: CASRGSYNEQFF; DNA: TGTGCCAGCCGAGGCTCCTACAATGAGCAGTTCTTC
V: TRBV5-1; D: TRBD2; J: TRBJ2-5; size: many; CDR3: CASSFGRGETQYF; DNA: TGCGCCAGCAGCTTCGGGAGGGGAGAGACCCAGTACTTC
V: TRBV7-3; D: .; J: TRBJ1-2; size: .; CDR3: CASSLSSGDGYTF; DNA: TGTGCCAGCAGCTTGTCGTCAGGTGATGGCTACACCTTC
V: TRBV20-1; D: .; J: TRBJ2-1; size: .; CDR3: CSAGPGPPSNEQFF; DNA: TGCAGTGCTGGTCCGGGGCCCCCCTCGAATGAGCAGTTCTTC
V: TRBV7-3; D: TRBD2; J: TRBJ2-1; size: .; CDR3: CASSPMGGLALTNEQFF; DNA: TGTGCCAGCAGCCCGATGGGGGGACTAGCGCTCACCAATGAGCAGTTCTTC
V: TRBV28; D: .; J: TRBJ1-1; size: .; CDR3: CASSLWNRASTEAFF; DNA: TGTGCCAGCAGTTTATGGAACAGGGCTTCCACTGAAGCTTTCTTT
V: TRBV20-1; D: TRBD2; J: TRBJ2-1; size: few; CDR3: CSAIGTSGVDEQFF; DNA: TGCAGTGCTATCGGGACTAGTGGGGTGGATGAGCAGTTCTTC
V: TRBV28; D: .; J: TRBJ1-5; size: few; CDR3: CASRPPGIRQDQPQHF; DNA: TGTGCCAGCAGACCCCCGGGGATTCGGCAGGATCAGCCCCAGCATTTT
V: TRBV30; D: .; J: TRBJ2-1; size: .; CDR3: CAVVTYNEQFF; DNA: TGTGCCGTCGTAACCTACAATGAGCAGTTCTTC
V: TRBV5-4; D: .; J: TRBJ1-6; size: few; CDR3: CASSLRDSPLHF; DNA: TGTGCCAGCAGCTTGAGGGATTCACCCCTCCACTTT
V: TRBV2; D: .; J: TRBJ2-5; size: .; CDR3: CASSVPEGVNF; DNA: TGTGCCAGCAGTGTTCCGGAGGGGGTAAACTTC
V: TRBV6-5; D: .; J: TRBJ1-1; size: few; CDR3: CASIGVNTEAFF; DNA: TGTGCCAGCATAGGGGTTAACACTGAAGCTTTCTTT
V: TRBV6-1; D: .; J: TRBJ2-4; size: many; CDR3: CASSDESLGKNIQYF; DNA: TGTGCCAGCAGTGACGAGTCACTGGGCAAAAACATTCAGTACTTC
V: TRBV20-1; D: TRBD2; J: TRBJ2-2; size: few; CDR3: CSASGTSGGALPNTGELFF; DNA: TGCAGTGCTAGTGGGACTAGCGGAGGGGCCCTCCCGAACACCGGGGAGCTGTTTTTT
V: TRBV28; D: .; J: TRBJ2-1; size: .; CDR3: CASNDRTRYNEQFF; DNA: TGTGCCAGCAATGATAGAACTAGATACAATGAGCAGTTCTTC
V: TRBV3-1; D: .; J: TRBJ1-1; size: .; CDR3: CASSPGTGTEAFF; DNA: TGTGCCAGCAGCCCGGGGACCGGCACTGAAGCTTTCTTT
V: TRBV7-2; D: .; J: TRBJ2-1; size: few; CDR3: CASSPRTEQFF; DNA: TGTGCCAGCAGCCCCAGAACTGAGCAGTTCTTC
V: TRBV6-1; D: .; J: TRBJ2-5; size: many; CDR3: CASSTRDTYQETQYF; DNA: TGTGCCAGCTCTACCCGGGACACGTACCAAGAGACCCAGTACTTC
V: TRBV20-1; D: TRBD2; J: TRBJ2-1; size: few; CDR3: CSARRTSGPPYNEQFF; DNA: TGCAGTGCTAGAAGGACTAGCGGACCCCCCTACAATGAGCAGTTCTTC
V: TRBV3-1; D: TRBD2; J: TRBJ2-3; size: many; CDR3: CASSHGGGEGYF; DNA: TGTGCCAGCAGCCACGGCGGAGGGGAGGGGTATTTT
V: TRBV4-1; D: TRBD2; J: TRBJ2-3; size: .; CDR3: CASSQELAGGGVTDTQYF; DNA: TGCGCCAGCAGCCAAGAACTAGCGGGAGGGGGGGTGACAGATACGCAGTATTTT
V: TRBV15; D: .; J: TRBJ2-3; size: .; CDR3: CATSRGPDTQYF; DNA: TGTGCCACCAGCAGGGGTCCTGATACGCAGTATTTT
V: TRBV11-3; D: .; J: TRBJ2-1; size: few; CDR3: CASSLGSNEQFF; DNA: TGTGCCAGCAGCTTAGGGAGCAATGAGCAGTTCTTC
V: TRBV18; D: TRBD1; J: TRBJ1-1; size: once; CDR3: CASSPQGARTEAFF; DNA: TGTGCCAGCTCACCCCAGGGGGCGCGCACTGAAGCTTTCTTT
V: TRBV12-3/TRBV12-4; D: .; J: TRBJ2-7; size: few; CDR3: CASSFQGTYEQYF; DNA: TGTGCCAGCAGTTTCCAGGGGACCTACGAGCAGTACTTC
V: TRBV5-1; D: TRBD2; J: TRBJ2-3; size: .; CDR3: CASSLRTSGGLDTQYF; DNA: TGCGCCAGCAGCCTGAGGACTAGCGGAGGCCTAGATACGCAGTATTTT
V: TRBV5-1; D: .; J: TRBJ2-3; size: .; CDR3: CASSSTRLVSTDTQYF; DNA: TGCGCCAGCAGCTCCACCAGACTAGTCAGCACAGATACGCAGTATTTT
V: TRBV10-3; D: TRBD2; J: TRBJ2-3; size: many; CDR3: CAISEGLADTDTQYF; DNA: TGTGCCATCAGTGAGGGACTAGCGGACACAGATACGCAGTATTTT
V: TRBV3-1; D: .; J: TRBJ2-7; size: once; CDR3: CASSLRGGISNEQYF; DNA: TGTGCCAGCAGCCTTAGAGGGGGAATATCGAACGAGCAGTACTTC
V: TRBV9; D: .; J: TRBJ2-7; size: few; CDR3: CASSVVAGPTYEQYF; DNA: TGTGCCAGCAGCGTAGTAGCAGGACCGACCTACGAGCAGTACTTC
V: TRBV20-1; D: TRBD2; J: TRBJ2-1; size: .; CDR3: CSAREGGRATYNEQFF; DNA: TGCAGTGCTAGAGAGGGCGGGAGGGCCACTTACAATGAGCAGTTCTTC
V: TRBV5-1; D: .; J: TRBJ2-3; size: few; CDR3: CASSLDYTATDTQYF; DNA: TGCGCCAGCAGCTTGGATTATACAGCCACAGATACGCAGTATTTT
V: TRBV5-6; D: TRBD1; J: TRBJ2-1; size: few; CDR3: CASSLRLGTGVANEQFF; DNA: TGTGCCAGCAGCTTGAGATTGGGGACAGGGGTGGCCAATGAGCAGTTCTTC
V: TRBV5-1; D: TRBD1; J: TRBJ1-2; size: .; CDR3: CASSLEGQGVDGYTF; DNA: TGCGCCAGCAGCTTGGAGGGACAGGGGGTAGATGGCTACACCTTC
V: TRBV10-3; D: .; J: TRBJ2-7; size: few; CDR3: CASGNRSRQYF; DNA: TGTGCCAGCGGAAACAGGAGCCGGCAGTACTTC
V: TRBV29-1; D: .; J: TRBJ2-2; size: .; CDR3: CSVVGITGELFF; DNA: TGCAGCGTTGTAGGGATCACCGGGGAGCTGTTTTTT
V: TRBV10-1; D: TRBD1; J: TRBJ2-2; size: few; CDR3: CASGDRENTGELFF; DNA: TGCGCCAGCGGGGACAGGGAGAACACCGGGGAGCTGTTTTTT
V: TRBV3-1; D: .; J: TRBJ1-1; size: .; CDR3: CASSQGADTEAFF; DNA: TGTGCCAGCAGCCAAGGGGCGGACACTGAAGCTTTCTTT
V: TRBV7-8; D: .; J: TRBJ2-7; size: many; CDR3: CASSLADEQYF; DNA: TGTGCCAGCAGCCTCGCAGACGAGCAGTACTTC
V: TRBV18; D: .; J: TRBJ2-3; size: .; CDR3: CASSPQALAEGITDTQYF; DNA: TGTGCCAGCTCACCACAGGCTTTAGCGGAGGGGATCACAGATACGCAGTATTTT